The sequence of this TCR beta chain was determined in a study of T cell changes during pregnancy in multiple sclerosis. Repertoires were generated with immunoSEQ multiplex PCR, while TCRdb's copy carries only in-frame clones and drops some. Among about 42,000 clones listed, 84% were seen once. The specimen was CD4+ T cells from peripheral blood mononuclear cells, collected before pregnancy. This sequence originates from a female donor with multiple sclerosis, enrolled in a pregnancy study.

The CDR3 sequence is CASRIGRTGGGYTF. CDR3 sequence (DNA): TGTGCCAGCAGAATCGGCCGGACAGGGGGCGGCTACACCTTC. The V call is TRBV7-2, the J call TRBJ1-2, with 11 bases matching TRBD1. This CDR3 spans 14 amino acids. V gave up 6 bases and J gave up 8 bases; unmatched junction bases: 8. Germline CDR1 reads SGHTA; CDR2 reads FQGNSA.